This section outlines one TCR beta chain sequence together with its context. Its antigen is still unknown. This entry is derived from a study of blood T cells in healthy people across ages. Findings and limits, study-wide: A roughly linear age-dependent decrease characterized TCR beta diversity per million T cells.

Trimming took 6 bases from V and 1 from J, leaving 6 bases between them. CDR1 is SEHNR, CDR2 FQNEAQ, per germline (reference sequence). There are 13 residues in the CDR3. Together with a sample-barcoded 5' primer, a J-beta primer mix was included in a second PCR lasting about 6 to 12 cycles. Each cDNA molecule was tagged by a template-switch adaptor with 12 random nucleotides. TCRdb re-analysed the 5' RACE reads in MiXCR, keeping a single row per CDR3 protein. The sample records around 800,000 distinct CDR3 sequences, around 43% being singletons. Healthy Caucasian individuals from Russia aged roughly 6 to 90 served as donors.

The specimen was blood. This clonotype originated in a man between 60 and 75 years old in good health. The chain has TRBV7-9 and TRBJ2-2; D uncertain. The CDR3 region is CASRPMNTGELFF. The CDR3, as DNA: TGTGCCAGCAGGCCGATGAACACCGGGGAGCTGTTTTTT.